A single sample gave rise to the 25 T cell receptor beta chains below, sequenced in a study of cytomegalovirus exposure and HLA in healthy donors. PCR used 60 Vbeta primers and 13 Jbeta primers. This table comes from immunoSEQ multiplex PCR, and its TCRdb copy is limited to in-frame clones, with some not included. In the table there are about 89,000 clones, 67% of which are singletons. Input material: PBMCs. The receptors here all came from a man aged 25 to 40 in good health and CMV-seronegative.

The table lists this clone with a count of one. CDR3 sequence (DNA): TGTGCCAGCAGCTTAGTAAAGAACACTGAAGCTTTCTTT. Encoded protein: CASSLVKNTEAFF. The chain couples TRBV7-2 to TRBJ1-1; D ambiguous. CDR3 size: 13 residues. Looked up from germline, CDR1 is SGHTA and CDR2 is FQGNSA. Trimming took off 1 base at V and 1 base at J, with 4 bases between the two ends.

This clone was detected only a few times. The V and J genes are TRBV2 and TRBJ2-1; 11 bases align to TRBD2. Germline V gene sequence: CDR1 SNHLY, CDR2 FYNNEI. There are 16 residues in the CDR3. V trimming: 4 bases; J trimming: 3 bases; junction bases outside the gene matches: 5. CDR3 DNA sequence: TGTGCCAGCAGTGCCCGGACTAGCGGGCGCTACAATGAGCAGTTCTTC. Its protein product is CASSARTSGRYNEQFF.

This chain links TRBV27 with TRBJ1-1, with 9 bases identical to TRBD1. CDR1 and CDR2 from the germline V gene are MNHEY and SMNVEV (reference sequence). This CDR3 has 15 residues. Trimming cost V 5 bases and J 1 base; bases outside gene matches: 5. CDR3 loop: CASSTRTGANTEAFF. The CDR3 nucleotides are TGTGCCAGCAGTACTCGGACAGGGGCGAACACTGAAGCTTTCTTT.

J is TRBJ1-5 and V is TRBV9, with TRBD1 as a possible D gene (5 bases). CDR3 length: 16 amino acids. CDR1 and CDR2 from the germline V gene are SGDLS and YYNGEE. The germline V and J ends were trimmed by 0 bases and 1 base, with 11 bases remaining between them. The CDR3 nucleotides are TGTGCCAGCAGCGTAGGGTCCGGGGGAAGCAATCAGCCCCAGCATTTT. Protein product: CASSVGSGGSNQPQHF.

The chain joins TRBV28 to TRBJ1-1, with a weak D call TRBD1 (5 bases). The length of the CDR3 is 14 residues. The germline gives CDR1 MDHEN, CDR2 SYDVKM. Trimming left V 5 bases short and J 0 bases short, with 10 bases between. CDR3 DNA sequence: TGTGCCAGCAGTGTGACAGCTATGAACACTGAAGCTTTCTTT. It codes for CASSVTAMNTEAFF.

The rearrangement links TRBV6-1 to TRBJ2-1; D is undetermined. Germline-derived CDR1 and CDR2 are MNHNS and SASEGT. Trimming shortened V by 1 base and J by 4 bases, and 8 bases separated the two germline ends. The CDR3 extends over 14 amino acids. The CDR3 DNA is TGTGCCAGCAGTGAAGTGGCAGTATACAATGAGCAGTTCTTC. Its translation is CASSEVAVYNEQFF.

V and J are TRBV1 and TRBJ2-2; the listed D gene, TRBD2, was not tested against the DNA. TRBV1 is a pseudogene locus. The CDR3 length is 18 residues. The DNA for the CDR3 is TGCACCAGCAGCCAGGGGGCTAGCGGGTACCTGAACACCGGGGAGCTGTTTTTT. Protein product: CTSSQGASGYLNTGELFF.

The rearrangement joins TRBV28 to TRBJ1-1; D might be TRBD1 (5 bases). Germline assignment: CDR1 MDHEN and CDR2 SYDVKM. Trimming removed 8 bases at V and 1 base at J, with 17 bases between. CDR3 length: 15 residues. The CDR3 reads CASRRSWGGNTEAFF. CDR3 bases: TGTGCCAGCCGTAGATCTTGGGGGGGGAACACTGAAGCTTTCTTT. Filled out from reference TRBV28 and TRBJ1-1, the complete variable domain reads DVKVTQSSRYLVKRTGEKVFLECVQDMDHENMFWYRQDPGLGLRLIYFSYDVKMKEKGDIPEGYSVSREKKERFSLILESASTNQTSMYLCASRRSWGGNTEAFFGQGTRLTVV.

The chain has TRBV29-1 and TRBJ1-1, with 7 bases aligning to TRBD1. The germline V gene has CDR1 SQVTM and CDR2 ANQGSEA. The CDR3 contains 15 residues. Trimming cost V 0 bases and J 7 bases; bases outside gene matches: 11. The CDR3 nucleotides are TGCAGCGTTGAAGATCTGGAGGGGGCTAGGGGTGAAGCTTTCTTT. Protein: CSVEDLEGARGEAFF.

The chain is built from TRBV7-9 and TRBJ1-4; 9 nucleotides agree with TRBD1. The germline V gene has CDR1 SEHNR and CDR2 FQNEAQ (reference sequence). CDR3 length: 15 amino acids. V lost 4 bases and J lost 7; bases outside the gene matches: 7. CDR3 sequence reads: CASSYTGTGTEKLFF. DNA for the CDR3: TGTGCCAGCAGCTACACCGGGACAGGGACTGAAAAACTGTTTTTT.

The CDR3 reads CASSYYIAGQETQYF. CDR3 in DNA: TGTGCCAGCAGTTACTATATAGCGGGTCAAGAGACCCAGTACTTC. V usage is TRBV6-5 and J usage is TRBJ2-5, with TRBD2 matching over 7 bases. The length of the CDR3 is 15 residues. Germline V gene sequence: CDR1 MNHEY, CDR2 SVGAGI. Trimming took 1 base from V and 2 from J; bases not matched to a gene: 4.

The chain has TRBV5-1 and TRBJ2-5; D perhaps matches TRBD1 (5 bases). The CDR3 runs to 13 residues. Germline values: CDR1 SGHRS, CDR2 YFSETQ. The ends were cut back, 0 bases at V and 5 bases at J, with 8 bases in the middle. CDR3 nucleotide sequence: TGCGCCAGCAGCTTGGGGGGCAGGGAGACCCAGTACTTC. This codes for CASSLGGRETQYF.

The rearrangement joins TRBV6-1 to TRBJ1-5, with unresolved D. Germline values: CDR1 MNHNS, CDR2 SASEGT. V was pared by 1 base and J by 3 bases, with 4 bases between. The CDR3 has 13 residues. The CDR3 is CASSEDYNQPQHF. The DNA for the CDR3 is TGTGCCAGCAGTGAAGATTACAATCAGCCCCAGCATTTT.

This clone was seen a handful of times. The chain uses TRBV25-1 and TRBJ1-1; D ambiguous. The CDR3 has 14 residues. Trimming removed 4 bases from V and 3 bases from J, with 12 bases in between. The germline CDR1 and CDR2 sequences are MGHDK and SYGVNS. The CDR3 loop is CASSGTFGDTEAFF. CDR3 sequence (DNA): TGTGCCAGCAGTGGGACTTTTGGGGACACTGAAGCTTTCTTT.

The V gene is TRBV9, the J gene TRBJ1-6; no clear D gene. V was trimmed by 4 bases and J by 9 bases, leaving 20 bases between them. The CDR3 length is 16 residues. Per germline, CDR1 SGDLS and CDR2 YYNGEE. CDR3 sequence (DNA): TGTGCCAGCAGCCCCCGGGGAGGAGAAGTTAGTTCACCCCTCCACTTT. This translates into CASSPRGGEVSSPLHF.

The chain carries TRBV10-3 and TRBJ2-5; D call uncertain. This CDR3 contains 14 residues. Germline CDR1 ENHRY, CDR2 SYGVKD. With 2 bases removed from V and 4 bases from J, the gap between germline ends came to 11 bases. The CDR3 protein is CAISERLVGETQYF. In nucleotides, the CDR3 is TGTGCCATCAGTGAGCGGCTAGTGGGAGAGACCCAGTACTTC.

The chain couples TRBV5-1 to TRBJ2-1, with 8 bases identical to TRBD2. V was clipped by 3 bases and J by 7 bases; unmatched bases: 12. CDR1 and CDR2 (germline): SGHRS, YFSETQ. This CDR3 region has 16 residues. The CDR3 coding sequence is TGCGCCAGCAGCTCTTCCGCGGGGGGCCTTTTAAATGAGCAGTTCTTC. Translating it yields CASSSSAGGLLNEQFF.

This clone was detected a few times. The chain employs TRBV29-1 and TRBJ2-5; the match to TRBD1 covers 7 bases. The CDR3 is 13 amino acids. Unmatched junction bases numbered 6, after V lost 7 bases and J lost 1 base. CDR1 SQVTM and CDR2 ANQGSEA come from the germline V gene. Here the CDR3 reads CSATGDGQETQYF. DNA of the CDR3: TGCAGCGCAACAGGGGATGGCCAAGAGACCCAGTACTTC.

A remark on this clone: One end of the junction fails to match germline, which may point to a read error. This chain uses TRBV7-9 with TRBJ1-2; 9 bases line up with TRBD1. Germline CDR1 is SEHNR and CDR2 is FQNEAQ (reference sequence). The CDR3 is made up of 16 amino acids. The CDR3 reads CASSLAGQGSNYGYTF. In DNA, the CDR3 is TGTGCCAGCAGCCTAGCGGGACAGGGATCTAACTATGGCTACACCTTC. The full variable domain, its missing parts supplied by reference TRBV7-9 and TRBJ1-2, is DTGVSQNPRHKITKRGQNVTFRCDPISEHNRLYWYRQTLGQGPEFLTYFQNEAQLEKSRLLSDRFSAERPKGSFSTLEIQRTEQGDSAMYLCASSLAGQGSNYGYTFGSGTRLTVV.

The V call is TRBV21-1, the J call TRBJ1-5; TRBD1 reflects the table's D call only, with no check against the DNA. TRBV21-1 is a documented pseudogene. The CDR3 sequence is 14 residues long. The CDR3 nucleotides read TGTGCCAGCAGCCACCGGACAGGGATAAGGCCCCAGCATTTT. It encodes CASSHRTGIRPQHF.

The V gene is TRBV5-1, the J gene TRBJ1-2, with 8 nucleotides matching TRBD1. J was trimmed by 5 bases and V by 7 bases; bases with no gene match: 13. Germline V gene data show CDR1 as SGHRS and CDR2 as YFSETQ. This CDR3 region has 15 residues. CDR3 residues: CASGLDPGQDYGYTF. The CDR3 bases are TGCGCCAGCGGGCTTGACCCGGGACAGGATTATGGCTACACCTTC.

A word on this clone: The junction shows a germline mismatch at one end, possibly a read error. The CDR3 sequence is CASNPPGQGYGYPF. For the CDR3, the DNA is TGTGCCAGCAACCCCCCAGGACAGGGTTATGGCTACCCCTTC. This sequence joins TRBV28 and TRBJ1-2; 8 bases are shared with TRBD1. The length of the CDR3 is 14 residues. From germline, CDR1 is MDHEN and CDR2 SYDVKM.

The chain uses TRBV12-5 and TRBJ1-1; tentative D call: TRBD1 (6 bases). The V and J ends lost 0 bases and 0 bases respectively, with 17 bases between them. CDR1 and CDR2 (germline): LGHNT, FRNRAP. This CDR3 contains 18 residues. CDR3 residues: CASGLVWEGGILNTEAFF. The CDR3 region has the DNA TGTGCTAGTGGTTTGGTATGGGAGGGGGGGATACTGAACACTGAAGCTTTCTTT.

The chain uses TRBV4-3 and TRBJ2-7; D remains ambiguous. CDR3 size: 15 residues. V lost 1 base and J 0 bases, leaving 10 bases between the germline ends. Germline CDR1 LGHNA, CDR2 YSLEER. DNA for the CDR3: TGCGCCAGCAGCCAAGTCTTCTTGAGCTCCTACGAGCAGTACTTC. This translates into CASSQVFLSSYEQYF.

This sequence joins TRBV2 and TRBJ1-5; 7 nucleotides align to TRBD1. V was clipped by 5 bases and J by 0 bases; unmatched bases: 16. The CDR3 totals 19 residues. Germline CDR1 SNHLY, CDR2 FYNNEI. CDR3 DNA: TGTGCCAGCAGTCGCCGCTACCAACAGGGGAGGTATAGCAATCAGCCCCAGCATTTT. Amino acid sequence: CASSRRYQQGRYSNQPQHF.